This T cell receptor (beta chain) was sequenced for a study of shared clonotypes between healthy human individuals. Study overall: Two women and three men aged 18 to 49 served as donors. Per donor, CD8 memory used one plate, CD8 naive used two, CD4 memory used three and CD4 naive used three.

The V end was cut by 0 bases, the J end by 7 bases, with 9 bases between. Germline CDR1 is SQVTM and CDR2 is ANQGSEA. CDR3 length equals 12 residues. This clone was counted only a few times. Assay used: immunoSEQ multiplex PCR; TCRdb lists only in-frame clones, some missing. This table has fewer than 3 million clones, approximately 90% appearing once. The chain joins TRBV29-1 to TRBJ1-1; D gene ambiguous. The sequence derives from a young man in good health. Some clones in this sample may be carry-over from other donors' samples. The specimen was naive CD4+ T cells from PBMCs. Subset defined: CD45RA+ positively selected. CDR3 coding DNA: TGCAGCGTTGAAGACGCTGGGATTGAAGCTTTCTTT. This gives the protein CSVEDAGIEAFF.